This T cell receptor beta chain came from a study of T cell repertoires in cytomegalovirus infection. Study summary: Signatures in public TCR beta sequences pointed to both CMV infection and matching HLA type.

Study conclusions and caveats: HLA-C-restricted CMV-specific TCR beta clonotypes prevailed in the ex vivo response. People with CMV and the relevant HLA were identified by cumulative public TCR beta family frequency.

A single record per CDR3 protein comes from TCRdb applying MiXCR to the reads. The sample records roughly 500,000 distinct CDR3 sequences, over 9% being singletons. This CDR3 is 12 amino acids long. Germline assignment: CDR1 LNHDA and CDR2 SQIVND (reference sequence). V was cut by 7 bases and J by 7 bases, with 11 bases left in between. This clonotype appeared many times. What it binds is unknown. The receptor was isolated from a human donor in good health (CMV status not recorded). Some clones in this sample may be carry-over from other donors' samples. The rearrangement joins TRBV19 to TRBJ1-5; possible D gene TRBD1, 5 bases. Sequencing used PBMCs. CDR3 DNA sequence: TGTGCCAGTACATTCAGGGAACAGCCCCAGCATTTT. Translating gives CASTFREQPQHF.